Listed here are 7 T cell receptor beta chains from one sample, sequenced in a study of CD8+CD57+ T cells in acquired aplastic anemia. It was genomic DNA that served as the template for profiling TCR beta VDJ and CDR3. Using its own MiXCR run on the reads, TCRdb lists one record per CDR3 protein. The sample records about 200,000 distinct CDR3 sequences, roughly 45% being singletons. Patients chosen for sequencing had shown CD8+CD57+ cell expansion by flow cytometry. Sequencing input: sorted CD4+, CD8+, or CD8+CD57+ T cells (not recorded which) from PBMCs. These receptors were obtained from a human donor with aplastic anemia.

Many counts were recorded for this clonotype. The V and J genes are TRBV5-1 and TRBJ2-3, with D maybe TRBD2 (5 bases). Per the germline V gene, CDR1 is SGHRS and CDR2 is YFSETQ. With 5 bases removed from V and 6 bases from J, the gap between germline ends came to 13 bases. This CDR3 region has 13 residues. This chain's CDR3 is CASSPEVGDTQYF. DNA for the CDR3: TGCGCCAGCAGTCCGGAGGTGGGGGATACGCAGTATTTT.

Note on this clonotype: A read error may be the cause here, since a much bigger clone is one base away. Here the CDR3 DNA reads TGCGCCAGCAGCTTGGGGGCCAGGGGATTGTACCGAGAGACCCAGTACTTC. Translation gives CASSLGARGLYRETQYF. The V call is TRBV5-1, the J call TRBJ2-5, with D possibly TRBD1 on 6 matching bases. The CDR3 covers 17 residues. CDR1 SGHRS and CDR2 YFSETQ come from the germline V gene. Between the trimmed V and J ends, which lost 0 bases and 4 bases, there was a span of 19 bases. Full variable domain (outside the CDR3, taken from reference TRBV5-1 and TRBJ2-5): KAGVTQTPRYLIKTRGQQVTLSCSPISGHRSVSWYQQTPGQGLQFLFEYFSETQRNKGNFPGRFSGRQFSNSRSEMNVSTLELGDSALYLCASSLGARGLYRETQYFGPGTRLLVL.

This chain connects TRBV20-1 to TRBJ2-3, with 8 bases that match TRBD2. In germline, CDR1 is DFQATT, CDR2 SNEGSKA (reference sequence). The CDR3 consists of 16 residues. V dropped 6 bases and J dropped 3; count of bases not matched to a gene: 14. The CDR3: CSALPRGGLRTDTQYF. In DNA, the CDR3 is TGCAGTGCCCTACCACGGGGGGGCCTTAGGACAGATACGCAGTATTTT.

With regard to this clonotype: One base away lies a much larger clone, so this may be a sequencing read error. The V call is TRBV20-1, the J call TRBJ1-1; the match to TRBD1 covers 8 bases. V lost 6 bases, J lost 0 bases, and 9 bases stayed unmatched. There are 15 residues in the CDR3. The germline CDR1 and CDR2 sequences are DFQATT and SNEGSKA (reference sequence). The CDR3 protein is CSALSSRGLNTEAFF. The CDR3 bases are TGCAGTGCCCTAAGCAGCAGGGGGCTGAACACTGAAGCTTTCTTT.

This clonotype was seen at least ten times. The gene calls are TRBV7-2 and TRBJ2-5; D is unresolved. Trimming removed 4 bases from V and 1 base from J, with 7 bases in between. Looked up from germline, CDR1 is SGHTA and CDR2 is FQGNSA. This CDR3 is 13 amino acids long. For the CDR3, the DNA is TGTGCCAGCAGCTCCTTTGGCCAAGAGACCCAGTACTTC. As protein: CASSSFGQETQYF.

V and J are TRBV9 and TRBJ1-2, with D hard to call. The V gene's germline CDR1 is SGDLS and CDR2 YYNGEE. This CDR3 region has 12 residues. V was pared by 0 bases and J by 8 bases, with 8 bases between. Here the CDR3 reads CASSVASGGYTF. The CDR3 nucleotides read TGTGCCAGCAGCGTAGCCAGTGGGGGCTACACCTTC.

Regarding this clonotype: Since a much larger clone is just one base distant, this may be a read error. The genes are TRBV12-3 or TRBV12-4 and TRBJ2-2; D is unresolved. There are 16 residues in the CDR3. The V gene lost 3 bases and the J gene lost 3 bases, with 14 bases spanning the gap. The CDR3 is CASSFSDGRYTGELFF. DNA for the CDR3: TGTGCCAGCAGTTTCTCGGACGGCCGATACACCGGGGAGCTGTTTTTT.